Each of the 32 T cell receptor beta chains below was sequenced from the same sample in a study of blood T cells in healthy people across ages. Primers used in a second PCR of roughly 6 to 11 cycles were a sample-barcoded 5' primer and a J-beta primer mix. TCRdb fed the 5' RACE reads into MiXCR, producing one record per CDR3 protein. The sample holds hundreds of thousands of distinct CDR3 sequences, 40% to 60% seen once. Sequencing was carried out using blood. These receptor sequences come from a man aged 25 to 45 in good health.

In its sample, this clonotype was seen once. This sequence joins TRBV5-5 and TRBJ1-6, with TRBD1 matching over 7 bases. This CDR3 comprises 17 residues. Trimming removed 5 bases from V and 0 bases from J; junction bases left unmatched: 8. Germline CDR1 SGHKS, CDR2 YYEKEE (reference sequence). The CDR3 nucleotides are TGTGCCAGCAGATACGGACAGGCGAGCTCCTATAATTCACCCCTCCACTTT. Amino acid sequence: CASRYGQASSYNSPLHF.

The chain carries TRBV19 and TRBJ2-1, with TRBD1 matching over 8 bases. The CDR3 is 14 amino acids. The germline V gene has CDR1 LNHDA and CDR2 SQIVND (reference sequence). V was clipped by 3 bases and J by 4 bases; unmatched bases: 2. CDR3 sequence (DNA): TGTGCCAGTAGTATCCGGGACAGGTACAATGAGCAGTTCTTC. Protein sequence: CASSIRDRYNEQFF.

This clonotype was counted a few times. The chain has TRBV11-1 and TRBJ2-7; the D call may be TRBD1 or TRBD2 (5 bases each). The germline V and J ends were trimmed by 1 base and 0 bases, with 10 bases remaining between them. CDR1 is SGHAT, CDR2 FQDESV, per germline (reference sequence). CDR3 length: 15 residues. CDR3 DNA: TGTGCCAGCAGCTTAGTTGGGGACGGCTCCTACGAGCAGTACTTC. Translation gives CASSLVGDGSYEQYF. Together with reference TRBV11-1 and TRBJ2-7, the CDR3 gives the full variable domain: EAEVAQSPRYKITEKSQAVAFWCDPISGHATLYWYRQILGQGPELLVQFQDESVVDDSQLPKDRFSAERLKGVDSTLKIQPAELGDSAMYLCASSLVGDGSYEQYFGPGTRLTVT.

This clonotype came up once. The CDR3 protein is CASSEASGAWGNQPQHF. The CDR3 region has the DNA TGTGCCAGCAGTGAAGCCTCGGGGGCGTGGGGCAATCAGCCCCAGCATTTT. The J gene is TRBJ1-5, the V gene TRBV6-1; D may be TRBD1 (6 bases). This CDR3 is built from 17 residues. Trimming stripped 0 bases from V and 2 bases from J, with 14 bases between. Germline V gene data show CDR1 as MNHNS and CDR2 as SASEGT.

As regards this clonotype: Relative to the germline gene, one junction end is altered; a read error may explain this. The chain links TRBV7-7 to TRBJ2-7; D is perhaps TRBD1 (6 bases). In germline, CDR1 is SSHAT, CDR2 FNYEAQ (reference sequence). This CDR3 is 15 amino acids long. CDR3 DNA: TGTGCTAGCAGCTTAGCCCCAGGGACACACTACGAGCAGTACTTC. Its translation is CASSLAPGTHYEQYF.

In this sample, this clonotype turned up a few times. The chain combines TRBV5-1 with TRBJ2-5; 12 positions match TRBD1. The CDR3 consists of 14 residues. CDR1 and CDR2 from the germline V gene are SGHRS and YFSETQ. J was trimmed by 7 bases and V by 4 bases; bases with no gene match: 5. CDR3 nucleotide sequence: TGCGCCAGCAGCGAGGGACAGGGGGCCGGGACCCAGTACTTC. This gives the protein CASSEGQGAGTQYF. Variable domain in full (rest from reference TRBV5-1 and TRBJ2-5): KAGVTQTPRYLIKTRGQQVTLSCSPISGHRSVSWYQQTPGQGLQFLFEYFSETQRNKGNFPGRFSGRQFSNSRSEMNVSTLELGDSALYLCASSEGQGAGTQYFGPGTRLLVL.

Only a few counts were recorded for this clonotype. One end of the junction does not line up with germline, which may come from a read error. V gene TRBV7-7 combines with J gene TRBJ2-7, with TRBD1 as a possible D gene (6 bases). Matching the DNA end better, TRBJ2-5 makes the J call doubtful. The CDR3 spans 14 residues. In germline, CDR1 is SSHAT, CDR2 FNYEAQ (reference sequence). This CDR3 is CASSLQGRGETQYF. For the CDR3, the DNA is TGTGCTAGCAGCTTGCAGGGGCGCGGGGAGACCCAGTACTTC.

This clonotype was seen only a few times. The chain employs TRBV28 and TRBJ2-2, with D hard to call. The V gene lost 6 bases and the J gene lost 4 bases, with 9 bases spanning the gap. Per germline, CDR1 MDHEN and CDR2 SYDVKM. The CDR3 loop spans 13 amino acids. The CDR3 DNA reads TGTGCCAGCAGCCCCGTCCGCACCGGGGAGCTGTTTTTT. It encodes CASSPVRTGELFF.

The chain recombines TRBV3-1 with TRBJ1-3; D gene ambiguous. V dropped 6 bases and J dropped 4 bases, with 7 bases sitting between them. Germline CDR1 and CDR2: LGHDT and YNNKEL (reference sequence). CDR3 length: 12 amino acids. The CDR3 is CASSVTGNTIYF. In nucleotides, the CDR3 is TGTGCCAGCAGTGTAACGGGAAACACCATATATTTT. Based on the CDR3 plus reference TRBV3-1 and TRBJ1-3, the full variable domain is DTAVSQTPKYLVTQMGNDKSIKCEQNLGHDTMYWYKQDSKKFLKIMFSYNNKELIINETVPNRFSPKSPDKAHLNLHINSLELGDSAVYFCASSVTGNTIYFGEGSWLTVV.

The CDR3 nucleotides read TGTGCCAGCAGCTCAGCCAACCATAATTCACCCCTCCACTTT. This translates into CASSSANHNSPLHF. The chain has TRBV7-9 and TRBJ1-6; D call uncertain. The germline CDR1 and CDR2 sequences are SEHNR and FQNEAQ (reference sequence). Trimming shortened V by 4 bases and J by 5 bases, and 9 bases separated the two germline ends. The CDR3 loop spans 14 amino acids. Supplemented by reference TRBV7-9 and TRBJ1-6, the full variable domain reads DTGVSQNPRHKITKRGQNVTFRCDPISEHNRLYWYRQTLGQGPEFLTYFQNEAQLEKSRLLSDRFSAERPKGSFSTLEIQRTEQGDSAMYLCASSSANHNSPLHFGNGTRLTVT.

V is TRBV6-5 and J is TRBJ2-5; tentative D call: TRBD1 (6 bases). Germline V lookup: CDR1 MNHEY, CDR2 SVGAGI. V was cut by 0 bases and J by 6 bases, with 11 bases left in between. CDR3 size: 14 residues. DNA for the CDR3: TGTGCCAGCAGTTACTCTACAGGGCGGAAGACCCAGTACTTC. It specifies CASSYSTGRKTQYF.

The V and J genes are TRBV6-2 or TRBV6-3 and TRBJ2-4; D perhaps matches TRBD1 (6 bases). This CDR3 is 13 amino acids long. Germline V CDR1 and CDR2: MNHEY, SVGEGT. Trimming pared 4 bases from V and 2 bases from J, leaving 6 bases between. CDR3 protein: CASSWGPKNIQYF. The CDR3 coding sequence is TGTGCCAGCAGTTGGGGGCCCAAAAACATTCAGTACTTC.

The V and J genes are TRBV20-1 and TRBJ1-2; D is uncertain. V lost 7 bases and J lost 4, with 13 bases in between. Germline CDR1 and CDR2: DFQATT and SNEGSKA (reference sequence). This CDR3 is 12 amino acids long. In DNA, the CDR3 is TGCAGTGTCCCCCAACGGGGCTATGGCTACACCTTC. It codes for CSVPQRGYGYTF.

This sequence joins TRBV12-3 or TRBV12-4 and TRBJ2-5; tentatively, D is TRBD1 (6 bases). CDR3 size: 13 residues. Trimming stripped 8 bases from V and 2 bases from J, with 12 bases between. CDR3 coding DNA: TGTGCCAGCTCTCATGGACAGCAAGAGACCCAGTACTTC. It specifies CASSHGQQETQYF.

The table lists this clonotype with a few counts. The chain combines TRBV27 with TRBJ2-3, with TRBD2 identical over 10 bases. Germline V lookup: CDR1 MNHEY, CDR2 SMNVEV (reference sequence). The CDR3 sequence is 18 residues long. Trimming cost V 5 bases and J 4 bases; bases outside gene matches: 15. The CDR3 region has the DNA TGTGCCAGCAGTCCTCCAGCGGGGGGGGTCGTTTGGGCAGATACGCAGTATTTT. Translating it yields CASSPPAGGVVWADTQYF.

The chain carries TRBV5-1 and TRBJ2-3; D gene ambiguous. Germline CDR1 and CDR2: SGHRS and YFSETQ. CDR3 length: 12 residues. V gave up 3 bases and J gave up 7 bases, with 9 bases separating them. The CDR3 DNA follows: TGCGCCAGCAGCTCGGACCAGAATACGCAGTATTTT. This gives the protein CASSSDQNTQYF. The whole variable domain, remainder taken from reference TRBV5-1 and TRBJ2-3, is KAGVTQTPRYLIKTRGQQVTLSCSPISGHRSVSWYQQTPGQGLQFLFEYFSETQRNKGNFPGRFSGRQFSNSRSEMNVSTLELGDSALYLCASSSDQNTQYFGPGTRLTVL.

The V gene is TRBV7-6, the J gene TRBJ2-7, with D unresolved. Looked up from germline, CDR1 is SGHVS and CDR2 is FNYEAQ. V was shortened by 4 bases and J by 5 bases, with 9 bases between the two germline ends. CDR3 length: 12 amino acids. The CDR3 region is CASSSKYNEQYF. The CDR3 coding sequence is TGTGCCAGCAGCTCCAAATATAACGAGCAGTACTTC.

This clonotype was counted a few times. The chain joins TRBV4-1 to TRBJ2-3, with 9 positions matching TRBD2. This CDR3 comprises 16 residues. The ends lost 5 bases at V and 4 bases at J; junction bases unmatched: 10. Germline V CDR1 and CDR2: MGHRA, YSYEKL. CDR3 DNA sequence: TGCGCCAGCAGCTACGACTCCGGGACTAGCCCAGATACGCAGTATTTT. Residues: CASSYDSGTSPDTQYF.

This clonotype was picked up one time. V is TRBV4-2 and J is TRBJ2-2; 10 nucleotides line up with TRBD2. Per the germline V gene, CDR1 is LGHNA and CDR2 is YNFKEQ. J lost 4 bases, V lost 5 bases, and 7 bases had no gene match. The CDR3 is 16 residues long. The CDR3 DNA reads as TGTGCCAGCAGCAGAGCGGGGGGGCTTGGCACCGGGGAGCTGTTTTTT. This encodes CASSRAGGLGTGELFF.

V usage is TRBV4-1 and J usage is TRBJ2-5, with D possibly matching TRBD2 (6 bases). This CDR3 comprises 16 residues. Trimming pared 1 base from V and 11 bases from J, leaving 23 bases between. The germline V gene encodes CDR1 MGHRA and CDR2 YSYEKL. The CDR3 here is CASSQAGLATHNEQYF. CDR3 coding DNA: TGCGCCAGCAGCCAAGCCGGGCTAGCGACCCACAATGAGCAGTACTTC.

The rearrangement links TRBV30 to TRBJ1-2; 8 bases line up with TRBD1. The germline V gene encodes CDR1 GTSNPN and CDR2 SVGIG (reference sequence). This CDR3 has 16 residues. The V segment lost 0 bases and the J segment 4 bases; nucleotides outside the gene matches: 10. CDR3 region: CAWSVPQGALIYGYTF. CDR3 DNA sequence: TGTGCCTGGAGTGTACCCCAGGGGGCTCTTATCTATGGCTACACCTTC. The full variable domain, completed using reference TRBV30 and TRBJ1-2, is SQTIHQWPATLVQPVGSPLSLECTVEGTSNPNLYWYRQAAGRGLQLLFYSVGIGQISSEVPQNLSASRPQDRQFILSSKKLLLSDSGFYLCAWSVPQGALIYGYTFGSGTRLTVV.

V is TRBV7-8 and J is TRBJ1-1; the D is unclear. CDR1 SGHVS and CDR2 FQNEAQ come from the germline V gene. The CDR3 spans 16 residues. Trimming cost V 3 bases and J 5 bases, with 19 bases left between them. CDR3 region: CASSLEIRASGTEAFF. For the CDR3, the DNA is TGTGCCAGCAGCTTGGAGATCCGGGCCTCGGGTACTGAAGCTTTCTTT.

V usage is TRBV25-1 and J usage is TRBJ2-1; perhaps D is TRBD1 or TRBD2 (6 bases each). The V gene's germline CDR1 is MGHDK and CDR2 SYGVNS. The V end was cut by 6 bases, the J end by 8 bases, with 11 bases between. The CDR3 is 12 amino acids. The CDR3 DNA reads as TGTGCCAGCAGCGAGGGGGGAGATGAGCAGTTCTTC. It yields the protein CASSEGGDEQFF.

This clonotype appeared a few times. The gene calls are TRBV6-2 or TRBV6-3 and TRBJ2-7; 11 bases match TRBD1. The V and J ends lost 4 bases and 4 bases, in that order; junction bases with no gene match: 21. Germline loops: CDR1 MNHEY, CDR2 SVGEGT. The CDR3 is 20 residues long. The CDR3, as DNA: TGTGCCAGCAGTTTCCTCCGGACAGGGGGCGCAGATCGAGACTGGTACGAGCAGTACTTC. This sequence encodes CASSFLRTGGADRDWYEQYF.

This clonotype counts as medium-sized. The V and J genes are TRBV6-2 or TRBV6-3 and TRBJ2-1; 7 nucleotides agree with TRBD1. Per the germline V gene, CDR1 is MNHEY and CDR2 is SVGEGT. The J segment lost 4 bases and the V segment lost 8 bases, leaving 11 bases of the junction unmatched. This CDR3 spans 15 amino acids. This chain's CDR3 is CASVETGEPYNEQFF. CDR3 in DNA: TGTGCCAGCGTGGAAACAGGGGAACCATACAATGAGCAGTTCTTC.

This clonotype was recorded once. The J gene is TRBJ1-6, the V gene TRBV6-1; the D gene is possibly TRBD1 (5 bases). Looked up from germline, CDR1 is MNHNS and CDR2 is SASEGT. V was cut by 3 bases and J by 7 bases, with 10 bases left in between. The CDR3 sequence is 14 residues long. The DNA of the CDR3 is TGTGCCAGCAGTGATCCGGGGCCAAATTCACCCCTCCACTTT. This translates into CASSDPGPNSPLHF.

The chain joins TRBV28 to TRBJ2-3; D is ambiguous. There are 12 residues in the CDR3. Germline CDR1 is MDHEN and CDR2 is SYDVKM. With 6 bases removed from V and 6 bases from J, the gap between germline ends came to 10 bases. Here the CDR3 DNA reads TGTGCCAGCAGCTCCCAGGAGGATACGCAGTATTTT. This gives the protein CASSSQEDTQYF.

V usage is TRBV20-1 and J usage is TRBJ2-7, with TRBD2 identical over 10 bases. CDR1 is DFQATT and CDR2 is SNEGSKA in the germline V gene (reference sequence). The CDR3 spans 15 residues. V lost 0 bases to trimming and J lost 6 bases; unmatched junction nucleotides: 8. The CDR3 here is CSARDRILAGSEQYF. CDR3 in DNA: TGCAGTGCTAGAGATCGTATACTAGCGGGAAGCGAGCAGTACTTC.

This sequence joins TRBV7-2 and TRBJ2-5; no reliable D call. The CDR3 contains 14 residues. Deletions cut 3 bases from V and 1 base from J, with 9 bases between. Germline CDR1 is SGHTA and CDR2 is FQGNSA. The CDR3 DNA is TGTGCCAGCAGCTTTCAGGATTCCCAAGAGACCCAGTACTTC. Translating it yields CASSFQDSQETQYF.

This clonotype was detected ten times or more. The chain carries TRBV7-2 and TRBJ2-3; 8 bases align to TRBD2. The V gene end was trimmed by 5 bases and the J gene end by 2 bases; junction bases not matched to a gene: 6. Germline V gene data show CDR1 as SGHTA and CDR2 as FQGNSA. The CDR3 is made up of 15 amino acids. The CDR3 protein is CASSILGGATDTQYF. DNA for the CDR3: TGTGCCAGCAGCATCCTCGGGGGGGCCACAGATACGCAGTATTTT.

On this clonotype: This sequence may be a read error, since a much larger clone differs from it by one base. The chain joins TRBV29-1 to TRBJ2-1; 9 positions agree with TRBD2. Per germline, CDR1 SQVTM and CDR2 ANQGSEA. The CDR3 sequence is 16 residues long. The CDR3 loop is CSVVIGASGTYKEQFF. In nucleotides, the CDR3 is TGCAGCGTTGTAATAGGGGCTAGCGGGACCTACAAGGAGCAGTTCTTC.

This chain links TRBV6-5 with TRBJ1-2; 9 positions match TRBD1. Germline V gives CDR1 MNHEY, CDR2 SVGAGI. Germline trimming cut 6 bases from V and 4 bases from J; bases unmatched to any gene: 9. This CDR3 has 15 amino acids. The CDR3 is CASSRTGQGPYGYTF. CDR3 nucleotide sequence: TGTGCCAGCAGCCGTACAGGACAGGGGCCCTATGGCTACACCTTC.